These T cell receptor beta chains were read from a single sample in a study of blood T cell repertoires in COVID-19. TCRdb keeps only in-frame clones here, not all; method: immunoSEQ multiplex PCR. The sample consists of fewer than 200,000 clones, over 70% of them appearing once. The sample consisted of PBMCs or T cells enriched from blood (not recorded which). Source of these receptors: a woman aged 50 to 60 in a cohort exposed to, infected with or recovered from COVID-19 (not recorded which). Each CDR3 is given without its conserved first and last residue.

J gene: TRBJ2-7
V gene: TRBV28
CDR3 protein: ASSLETVTYEQY

J gene: TRBJ1-3
V gene: TRBV5-4
CDR3 protein: ASSLGRGENTIY

J gene: TRBJ1-3
V gene: TRBV6-2/TRBV6-3
CDR3 protein: ASSYSAGGNTIY

J gene: TRBJ2-7
V gene: TRBV28
CDR3 protein: ASSSLIVPGTGGYEQY

J gene: TRBJ1-6
V gene: TRBV6-5
CDR3 protein: ASSFYNSPLH

J gene: TRBJ2-5
V gene: TRBV30
CDR3 protein: AWSVLDRGETQY

J gene: TRBJ2-5
V gene: TRBV5-1
CDR3 protein: ASSLGGTSSQETQY

J gene: TRBJ2-7
V gene: TRBV11-2
CDR3 protein: ASSSSGRAYEQY

J gene: TRBJ1-1
V gene: TRBV11-1
CDR3 protein: ASSLSKNTEAF

J gene: TRBJ1-1
V gene: TRBV7-9
CDR3 protein: ASILTAGRMNTEAF

J gene: TRBJ1-2
V gene: TRBV5-1
CDR3 protein: ASSLTGDYGYT

J gene: TRBJ1-4
V gene: TRBV19
CDR3 protein: ASSMEVQINEKLF

J gene: TRBJ2-7
V gene: TRBV30
CDR3 protein: AWSSGTGRY

J gene: TRBJ1-2
V gene: TRBV19
CDR3 protein: ASRYGDSVYGYT

J gene: TRBJ1-5
V gene: TRBV7-2
CDR3 protein: ASSLGSAGQPQH

J gene: TRBJ2-5
V gene: TRBV27
CDR3 protein: ASPPRPGPTAETQY

J gene: TRBJ1-1
V gene: TRBV19
CDR3 protein: ASSIKGRGNTEAF

J gene: TRBJ2-2
V gene: TRBV3-1/TRBV3-2
CDR3 protein: ASSQPKTGWGPGELF

J gene: TRBJ2-7
V gene: TRBV12-3/TRBV12-4
CDR3 protein: ASRNRVTYEQY

J gene: TRBJ1-5
V gene: TRBV2
CDR3 protein: ASRDRRNNQPQH

J gene: TRBJ2-3
V gene: TRBV7-2
CDR3 protein: ASSLAPSTDTQY

J gene: TRBJ2-2
V gene: TRBV7-3
CDR3 protein: ASSLISGSGNTGELF

J gene: TRBJ2-7
V gene: TRBV19
CDR3 protein: ASSIGTVAYEQY

J gene: TRBJ2-5
V gene: TRBV5-4
CDR3 protein: ASSLDDRRETQY

J gene: TRBJ1-6
V gene: TRBV7-2
CDR3 protein: ASSPVGQGRSPLH

J gene: TRBJ2-7
V gene: TRBV7-9
CDR3 protein: ASSPSAGALYEQY

J gene: TRBJ1-4
V gene: TRBV28
CDR3 protein: AGAAWSNEKLF

J gene: TRBJ2-7
V gene: TRBV20-1
CDR3 protein: SASPPRGLYEQY